One and the same sample provided the 29 T cell receptor beta chains below, sequenced in a study of low-dose radiotherapy and immunotherapy resistance in tumors (dated by TCRdb to between 2022 and 2023). The sequencer was an Illumina HiSeq 2500. First-strand cDNA was synthesized with Superscript III and a set of TRAV- and TRBV-specific primers, covering both TCRalpha and TCRbeta chains. TCRs were amplified for about 18 PCR cycles with Phusion, using a constant-region primer paired with the adapter attached to the V primers. TCRdb reanalyzed the raw reads on its own, using fastp at Q25 for trimming and MiXCR for clone calling, and kept in-frame beta chains. Rows merge per CDR3 protein into single entries with the most common DNA and genes. The sample table contains tens of thousands of distinct CDR3 sequences; only one count was recorded for 20% to 25% of them. The ten most abundant clones make up around 13% of the sample.

Reading the label with the study, this specimen's time point is: after trial treatment. This specimen's treatment or condition label, per the study, means: LDRT plus nivolumab, ipilimumab, low-dose cyclophosphamide and aspirin (RACIN trial). Sequencing used PBMCs, obtained after low-dose radiotherapy plus immunotherapy. The receptors shown here come from a female donor with ovarian cancer.

This clonotype was picked up many times. The V gene is TRBV14, the J gene TRBJ2-2, with no clear D. The CDR3 length is 14 residues. Germline V gene sequence: CDR1 SGHDN, CDR2 FVKESK. Trimming shortened V by 3 bases and J by 1 base, and 6 bases separated the two germline ends. The CDR3 coding sequence is TGTGCCAGCAGCCAGACGGGGAACACCGGGGAGCTGTTTTTT. It specifies CASSQTGNTGELFF.

This clonotype was seen repeatedly, ten times or more. The rearrangement links TRBV11-3 to TRBJ1-1; a weak D match, TRBD1 (5 bases). CDR1 is SGHNT, CDR2 YENEEA, per germline. The CDR3 sequence is 14 residues long. The V end lost 6 bases, the J end lost 2 bases, and 13 bases lay between the germline ends. The CDR3, as DNA: TGTGCCAGCAGAAGACAGAATAAAAACACTGAAGCTTTCTTT. As protein: CASRRQNKNTEAFF.

This clonotype was seen many times. This chain joins TRBV29-1 and TRBJ2-5, with 10 bases that match TRBD2. The CDR3 loop spans 15 amino acids. Germline V gene sequence: CDR1 SQVTM, CDR2 ANQGSEA. V trimming: 7 bases; J trimming: 5 bases; junction bases outside the gene matches: 13. The CDR3 coding sequence is TGCAGCGCCCGTGGTCCTAGCGGGAGAGCGGAGACCCAGTACTTC. Protein product: CSARGPSGRAETQYF.

This clonotype appeared many times. This chain connects TRBV5-1 to TRBJ2-1, with a tentative D call TRBD2 (6 bases). The CDR3 spans 16 residues. From germline, CDR1 is SGHRS and CDR2 YFSETQ. V gave up 0 bases and J gave up 0 bases, with 10 bases separating them. The CDR3 loop is CASSLVMGGSYNEQFF. The CDR3 region has the DNA TGCGCCAGCAGCTTGGTCATGGGGGGCTCCTACAATGAGCAGTTCTTC.

A remark on this clonotype: A far more abundant clone sits one base away, making this likely a read error. The chain has TRBV7-9 and TRBJ2-7; the D gene is possibly TRBD2 (6 bases). Trimming took off 8 bases at V and 2 bases at J, with 16 bases between the two ends. The CDR3 loop spans 14 amino acids. Germline CDR1 is SEHNR and CDR2 is FQNEAQ (reference sequence). The DNA of the CDR3 is TGTGCCAGCCGCCCCGAGCGGGCCCCCTACGAGCAGTACTTC. This encodes CASRPERAPYEQYF.

This clonotype came up a few times. This rearrangement joins TRBV5-1 to TRBJ2-1; 7 positions agree with TRBD1. The CDR3 contains 14 residues. Germline trimming cut 1 base from V and 7 bases from J; bases unmatched to any gene: 5. The germline gives CDR1 SGHRS, CDR2 YFSETQ. CDR3 in DNA: TGCGCCAGCAGCTTGACGACAGGGATGAATGAGCAGTTCTTC. Translated: CASSLTTGMNEQFF.

This clonotype was detected ten times or more. The chain is built from TRBV14 and TRBJ2-7; maybe TRBD1 (5 bases). Trimming cost V 3 bases and J 5 bases, with 5 bases left between them. Per the germline V gene, CDR1 is SGHDN and CDR2 is FVKESK. The CDR3 has 11 residues. DNA of the CDR3: TGTGCCAGCAGCCAGGGGCACGAGCAGTACTTC. Residues: CASSQGHEQYF. The whole variable domain, filled in from reference TRBV14 and TRBJ2-7, reads EAGVTQFPSHSVIEKGQTVTLRCDPISGHDNLYWYRRVMGKEIKFLLHFVKESKQDESGMPNNRFLAERTGGTYSTLKVQPAELEDSGVYFCASSQGHEQYFGPGTRLTVT.

The sample holds many counts of this clonotype. This chain links TRBV6-2 or TRBV6-3 with TRBJ1-2; 9 nucleotides match TRBD1. The V gene's germline CDR1 is MNHEY and CDR2 SVGEGT. The CDR3 loop spans 14 amino acids. With V trimmed by 8 bases and J by 9 bases, 13 bases remained unmatched. The CDR3 is CASGPGTGYLRYTF. The CDR3 DNA is TGTGCCAGCGGACCCGGGACAGGGTATTTGCGCTACACCTTC.

The chain carries TRBV7-9 and TRBJ2-5, with 9 nucleotides matching TRBD2. J was trimmed by 1 base and V by 5 bases; bases with no gene match: 5. CDR1 SEHNR and CDR2 FQNEAQ come from the germline V gene (reference sequence). The CDR3 loop spans 15 amino acids. The CDR3 coding sequence is TGTGCCAGCAGCGAGACTAGCGGAGCCCAAGAGACCCAGTACTTC. This gives the protein CASSETSGAQETQYF.

In its sample, this clonotype was seen many times. V and J are TRBV21-1 and TRBJ2-1; the table calls TRBD2, which could not be checked here. TRBV21-1 is a known pseudogene. There are 18 residues in the CDR3. The CDR3: CASSKALWSSASYNEQFF. In DNA form, the CDR3 reads TGTGCCAGCAGCAAAGCGCTTTGGTCTAGCGCCTCCTACAATGAGCAGTTCTTC.

This clonotype was counted ten times or more. The chain joins TRBV4-1 to TRBJ1-2; tentative D call: TRBD1 (6 bases). The CDR3 runs 15 residues. Germline CDR1 reads MGHRA; CDR2 reads YSYEKL. Trimming pared 1 base from V and 1 base from J, leaving 10 bases between. The CDR3 here is CASSQARGNNYGYTF. The CDR3 nucleotides are TGCGCCAGCAGCCAAGCGAGGGGGAATAACTATGGCTACACCTTC.

This clonotype showed up many times. The chain recombines TRBV18 with TRBJ1-1; D is ambiguous. V gave up 2 bases and J gave up 0 bases, with 10 bases separating them. The CDR3 has 15 residues. Germline V gene data show CDR1 as KGHSH and CDR2 as LQKENI. The CDR3 DNA is TGTGCCAGCTCACCATCATCCACAATGAACACTGAAGCTTTCTTT. Translated: CASSPSSTMNTEAFF.

This clonotype was counted many times. J is TRBJ2-7 and V is TRBV29-1; 8 nucleotides match TRBD1. This CDR3 is 14 amino acids long. Germline V CDR1 and CDR2: SQVTM, ANQGSEA. Trimming at V came to 6 bases and at J to 0 bases, leaving 7 bases not matched to a gene. The CDR3 bases are TGCAGCGTCGGTGACAGGGGTCCCTCCTACGAGCAGTACTTC. This gives the protein CSVGDRGPSYEQYF.

This clonotype was picked up many times. The chain combines TRBV28 with TRBJ2-2; D remains unclear. Germline assignment: CDR1 MDHEN and CDR2 SYDVKM. V lost 3 bases to trimming and J lost 3 bases, with 11 bases between them. This CDR3 spans 15 amino acids. The CDR3 nucleotides are TGTGCCAGCAGTTTTGACGCCAGTTACACCGGGGAGCTGTTTTTT. As protein: CASSFDASYTGELFF.

This clonotype was counted many times. The V call is TRBV7-9, the J call TRBJ1-6; 7 bases are shared with TRBD1. The CDR3 runs to 15 residues. Trimming took 4 bases from V and 9 from J; bases not matched to a gene: 9. Germline loops: CDR1 SEHNR, CDR2 FQNEAQ (reference sequence). The CDR3 is CASSSLRQGGSPLHF. The CDR3 nucleotides are TGTGCCAGCAGCTCCCTCAGACAGGGTGGTTCACCCCTCCACTTT.

This clonotype was observed many times. The chain combines TRBV28 with TRBJ2-6; tentatively, D is TRBD2 (6 bases). V lost 11 bases and J 2 bases, leaving 22 bases between the germline ends. CDR3 size: 17 residues. CDR1 MDHEN and CDR2 SYDVKM come from the germline V gene. CDR3 DNA: TGTGCCGTACAACTCGGGCGGGGAGTCCCTGGGGCCAACGTCCTGACTTTC. This codes for CAVQLGRGVPGANVLTF.

This clonotype came up many times. The CDR3 reads CATSDWSGINTGELFF. In nucleotides, the CDR3 is TGTGCCACCAGTGATTGGTCAGGGATAAACACCGGGGAGCTGTTTTTT. The V call is TRBV24-1, the J call TRBJ2-2; D may be TRBD1 (5 bases). This CDR3 is 16 amino acids long. Trimming shortened V by 2 bases and J by 2 bases, and 11 bases separated the two germline ends. Germline values: CDR1 KGHDR, CDR2 SFDVKD.

This clonotype occurred many times. The gene calls are TRBV6-6 and TRBJ2-3; D may be TRBD2 (5 bases). CDR1 is MNHNY, CDR2 SVGAGI, per germline (reference sequence). The V gene lost 7 bases and the J gene lost 5 bases, with 7 bases spanning the gap. This CDR3 is 11 amino acids long. CDR3 sequence: CASIAGDTQYF. Here the CDR3 DNA reads TGTGCCAGCATCGCGGGAGATACGCAGTATTTT.

There are many counts of this clonotype. The chain links TRBV10-3 to TRBJ1-2; unclear D gene. The CDR3 covers 12 residues. Trimming pared 4 bases from V and 7 bases from J, leaving 10 bases between. CDR1 and CDR2 from the germline V gene are ENHRY and SYGVKD. In DNA, the CDR3 is TGTGCCATCAGTGGGCAGCTCAGTGGCTACACCTTC. Amino acid sequence: CAISGQLSGYTF.

This chain joins TRBV7-9 and TRBJ2-5, with 12 positions matching TRBD2. With V trimmed by 5 bases and J by 2 bases, 6 bases remained unmatched. This CDR3 spans 16 amino acids. Germline V gives CDR1 SEHNR, CDR2 FQNEAQ (reference sequence). The CDR3 DNA is TGTGCCAGCAGCCTAAGGACTAGCGGGGCTCAAGAGACCCAGTACTTC. Translation: CASSLRTSGAQETQYF.

This clonotype was counted ten times or more. The V gene is TRBV5-1, the J gene TRBJ2-3; 9 nucleotides agree with TRBD2. CDR1 and CDR2 from the germline V gene are SGHRS and YFSETQ. With 4 bases clipped from V and 1 base from J, the junction kept 4 bases outside the gene matches. This CDR3 region has 15 residues. The CDR3: CASSSIAGGTDTQYF. The DNA for the CDR3 is TGCGCCAGCAGCAGCATAGCGGGGGGCACAGATACGCAGTATTTT.

This clonotype was counted many times. V is TRBV28 and J is TRBJ1-1, with 10 bases lining up with TRBD1. The V gene end was trimmed by 5 bases and the J gene end by 5 bases; junction bases not matched to a gene: 5. This CDR3 has 14 amino acids. Germline V lookup: CDR1 MDHEN, CDR2 SYDVKM. CDR3 nucleotide sequence: TGTGCCAGCAGTAGAATGGGACAGGGGACTGAAGCTTTCTTT. This gives the protein CASSRMGQGTEAFF.

This clonotype was counted ten times or more. The V and J genes are TRBV7-2 and TRBJ2-5, with D uncertain. Germline loops: CDR1 SGHTA, CDR2 FQGNSA. The CDR3 is made up of 15 amino acids. Trimming stripped 5 bases from V and 5 bases from J, with 18 bases between. CDR3 loop: CASSLWLGLSETQYF. The CDR3 bases are TGTGCCAGCAGCCTCTGGTTGGGCCTCAGCGAGACCCAGTACTTC.

This clonotype was seen ten or more times. The J gene is TRBJ1-5, the V gene TRBV9; no clear D gene. The CDR3 totals 14 residues. The V end was cut by 4 bases, the J end by 1 base, with 9 bases between. CDR1 is SGDLS and CDR2 is YYNGEE in the germline V gene. CDR3 nucleotides: TGTGCCAGCAGCCCCGCGGACAGCAATCAGCCCCAGCATTTT. This translates into CASSPADSNQPQHF.

There are many counts of this clonotype. The genes are TRBV5-1 and TRBJ1-1; D perhaps matches TRBD1 (6 bases). The germline V gene has CDR1 SGHRS and CDR2 YFSETQ. CDR3 length equals 14 residues. Trimming cost V 6 bases and J 2 bases, with 14 bases left between them. CDR3 sequence: CASTPVQGNTEAFF. The CDR3 region has the DNA TGCGCCAGCACCCCGGTACAGGGCAACACTGAAGCTTTCTTT.

This clonotype was counted ten times or more. The gene calls are TRBV7-2 and TRBJ2-3; D is uncertain. The V gene lost 8 bases and the J gene lost 1 base, with 13 bases spanning the gap. CDR1 and CDR2 from the germline V gene are SGHTA and FQGNSA. The CDR3 loop spans 14 amino acids. CDR3 protein: CASLRDSGTDTQYF. The CDR3 nucleotides are TGTGCCAGCCTAAGGGATAGTGGCACAGATACGCAGTATTTT.

This clonotype was counted many times. The V gene is TRBV15, the J gene TRBJ2-1; TRBD1 matches 10 bases. The CDR3 runs 18 residues. V lost 1 base, J lost 3 bases, and 9 bases stayed unmatched. From germline, CDR1 is LNHNV and CDR2 YYDKDF (reference sequence). This chain's CDR3 is CATSRAPPGTGVYNEQFF. In DNA form, the CDR3 reads TGTGCCACCAGCAGAGCCCCACCCGGGACAGGGGTCTACAATGAGCAGTTCTTC.

In this sample, this clonotype turned up many times. The CDR3 DNA reads TGCAGTGCCAACTTGGGGACGGAGACCCAGTACTTC. Protein: CSANLGTETQYF. This chain joins TRBV20-1 and TRBJ2-5; either TRBD1 or TRBD2 may supply D (5 bases each). Trimming left V 6 bases short and J 5 bases short, with 13 bases between. Per germline, CDR1 DFQATT and CDR2 SNEGSKA (reference sequence). The CDR3 is 12 residues long.

The chain combines TRBV20-1 with TRBJ1-6; 7 bases are a match to TRBD1. CDR3 length equals 14 residues. Trimming at V came to 5 bases and at J to 6 bases, leaving 7 bases not matched to a gene. From germline, CDR1 is DFQATT and CDR2 SNEGSKA (reference sequence). The DNA for the CDR3 is TGCAGTGCTGCGGGGCAGGGGGGTAATTCACCCCTCCACTTT. Translation: CSAAGQGGNSPLHF.